The clone carrying this T cell receptor (beta chain) was counted between two and nine times. Its antigen is as yet unknown. Individual cDNA molecules received unique molecular identifiers during library preparation. TCRdb independently ran MiXCR on the 5' RACE reads; one entry per CDR3 protein. The data contain around 79,000 distinct CDR3 sequences, around 11% of them singletons. This sample is drawn from a study of early T cells in non-severe SARS-CoV-2 infection. About the study: Bulk RNA taken from unsorted whole blood was sequenced, leaving chains unpaired.

Study conclusions and caveats: VDJdb matching, biased toward anti-spike CD8 responses, missed private and CD4 specificities.

The sequence derives from an adult who was a healthcare worker with PCR-confirmed SARS-CoV-2 infection or an uninfected control (not recorded which). This sample comprised whole blood, obtained at baseline.

CDR3 protein: CATSRAGQGSEQYF. The CDR3 bases are TGTGCCACCAGCAGAGCCGGACAGGGGTCCGAGCAGTACTTC. The chain uses TRBV15 and TRBJ2-7; the match to TRBD1 covers 9 bases. The CDR3 covers 14 residues. Germline lookup yields CDR1 LNHNV and CDR2 YYDKDF (reference sequence). V trimming: 1 base; J trimming: 6 bases; junction bases outside the gene matches: 4.